Reported below is one T cell receptor (beta chain). Its specific antigen is unknown. Per-nucleotide qualities are absent, and no much larger clonotype sits a single base away. Genomic DNA was extracted from sorted cells with the QIAGEN DNeasy Blood and Tissue Kit for TCRbeta CDR3 sequencing. High-throughput TCRbeta CDR3 sequencing, which included PCR amplification with bias correction and internal controls, was done commercially through immunoSEQ. Per the authors' processing: A unique productive TCRbeta sequence was defined by the CDR3 nucleotide sequence when primers matched, and otherwise by the CDR3 amino acid sequence together with the Vbeta and Jbeta genes. Sorting error was corrected by removing sequences shared between sorted populations at a frequency ratio of 2:1 or less, and the remaining shared sequences were assigned to the higher population. A sequence counted as donor-reactive if, in CFSE-low cells, the sequence had a frequency of at least 0.01% and was expanded at least 5-fold compared with unstimulated cells. Jensen-Shannon divergence calculated on the top 100 TCRbeta sequences ranked by frequency was used to measure repertoire divergence. For samples with multiple sequencing runs, sorting error was corrected separately for each run before the runs were pooled. TCRdb took this table from immuneACCESS and kept in-frame rearrangements with V and J called. Such tables lack part of the clones; where checked against another copy, unresolved V genes explain under half of the gap, and the rest is unexplained. V and J calls and clone size follow that table, whereas D and trimming were derived from the DNA. Recorded for this sample are fewer than 60,000 clones; around 93% of them occurred a single time. In total, the top ten clones hold approximately 14% of the sample.

This entry comes from a study of Tregs in tolerant kidney transplant recipients (dated by TCRdb to between 2018 and 2020). Broadly, across the study: The study applied TCRbeta sequencing to find donor-specific regulatory T cells before combined kidney and bone marrow transplantation and then followed those same cells after transplant.

The germline V gene yields LGHNA for CDR1 and YNFKEQ for CDR2. The CDR3 sequence holds 15 residues, the cysteine and phenylalanine included. Kept here is only the CDR3 DNA, which spans 45 bases and is read in frame from base 1. Germline trimming amounts to 1 base on V and 5 bases on J, with 5 as the count of junction bases outside the gene matches. The transplants used related donors along with nonmyeloablative bone marrow transplantation, and in the human trials mixed chimerism was transient. Thawed PBMCs were FACS-sorted into unstimulated Tregs (CD4+CD25+CD127-), CD4+ non-Tregs (CD4+CD25-), CD4 cells and CD8 cells. The patients were a handful of recipients of combined kidney and bone marrow transplants from the ITN036ST trial, and samples were available only from these trial subjects. Healthy control blood was separated into PBMCs by Ficoll density gradient and cryopreserved, and patient PBMCs were collected both before and after transplant.

Paper-wide results and their limitations: PCR primers changed over time for some patients, so nucleotide-level comparison across those patients' samples was not possible. The most biologically relevant and donor-specific TCRbeta repertoire appeared to be identified by expanding Tregs with activated donor B cells. Biological reproducibility was not directly addressed, though technical replication error appeared minimal. Donor-specific Treg expansion exceeded global Treg expansion in tolerant patients, suggesting antigen-driven rather than nonspecific expansion. Because the study included only a small number of patients, the results must be confirmed in larger populations and under other immunosuppression protocols.

This TCR derives from a human patient who received a combined kidney and bone marrow transplant. After a transplant, some of the T cells may come from the graft donor. The source was CD8+ T cells from blood (PBMCs), collected 24 months after the transplant. The chain was built from TRBV4-2 and TRBJ2-4; 7 bases in between match TRBD1. The sequence in DNA is TGTGCCAGCAGCCAAGGGACCGGGACAGAAAACATTCAGTACTTC. This is translated as CASSQGTGTENIQYF.